This TCR beta chain came from a study of cytomegalovirus exposure and HLA in healthy donors. With 60 Vbeta and 13 Jbeta primers, the PCR was carried out. TCRdb's copy holds only in-frame clones and misses some; the assay was immunoSEQ multiplex PCR. This sample has 90,000 to 150,000 clones, with more than 60% found just once. Overall study findings and caveats: For presence/absence analyses, sequencing depth was assumed to be roughly uniform across donors. The study recorded 150 to 200 TCR beta chains that were cytomegalovirus-associated. CMV antigen specificity was confirmed in vitro for a few CMV-associated chains. Clonal expansion was found to be greater in HLA-associated TCR beta chains than in equally common others in a later analysis.

The germline V gene encodes CDR1 LGHNA and CDR2 YSLEER. The CDR3 spans 13 residues. V was shortened by 5 bases and J by 8 bases, with 13 bases between the two germline ends. On this clone: What it binds is unknown.

This sequence originates from a man in his forties or fifties in good health and CMV-seropositive. The sequenced sample was PBMCs. The chain links TRBV4-3 to TRBJ2-1, with D possibly being TRBD1 (5 bases). The CDR3 loop reads CASSFQGKDEQFF. The CDR3 DNA reads TGCGCCAGCAGCTTTCAGGGAAAAGATGAGCAGTTCTTC.